The following is a T cell receptor beta chain sequence with its context. No cognate antigen has been identified for it. No base-level quality is on record; no much larger clone is a single base apart. These data are taken from a study of immune evolution from preneoplasia to lung adenocarcinoma (TCRdb year 2021). Broadly, across the study: HLA loss of heterozygosity was found in about 6.3% of AIS, roughly 15% of MIA and 30% to 40% of ADC lesions, and in no AAH lesions. The study reported that fewer than 120 samples were used for TCR sequencing. Whole exome sequencing and methylation data from the same cohort of nodules were integrated with the immune data. The study profiled immune contexture across lung adenocarcinoma precursors and invasive adenocarcinoma using immune gene expression, TCR sequencing and multiplex immunofluorescence. TCR sequencing data came from roughly 51 patients. Class I HLA alleles were inferred from exome data with POLYSOLVER, and allele-specific HLA loss was detected with LOHHLA. Sample size was determined by specimen availability and not by a prior power calculation. A total of some 51 patients with pulmonary nodules who underwent surgical resection were included in the overall cohort. Resected precursor lesions (AAH, AIS, MIA) and invasive adenocarcinomas were compared against paired morphologically normal lung tissue.

The immunoSEQ hsTCRbeta Kit was used to sequence TCR beta CDR3 regions from DNA. The study's own analysis went as follows. TCR sequencing data were analysed with the ImmunoSEQ Analyzer. T cell clonality was defined as 1 minus Pielou's evenness computed on productive rearrangements. The inverse Simpson index, applied to productive templates, was used to measure T cell diversity. T cell density was expressed as TCR beta template counts normalized to usable DNA, with usable DNA estimated by amplifying and sequencing housekeeping genes. Two-sided Kruskal-Wallis tests were used to compare TCR metrics between histologic stages. TCRdb holds this immuneACCESS table with in-frame rearrangements only. Some clones are missing; in checked studies, unresolved V genes explain under half, and the rest has no known cause. V and J calls and clone size are as listed in that table; D and trimming were resolved from the DNA. A total of about 9,000 clones appear in this sample, around 85% of them only once. The leading ten clones occupy about 5.8% of the sample.

Beyond this particular receptor, the publication reports: Top T cell clone frequencies were highest in normal lung and appeared to decrease progressively from AAH through AIS, MIA and invasive adenocarcinoma. The highest T cell clonality was observed in KRAS-mutant nodules compared with EGFR-mutant or double wild-type lesions. The findings rested on association rather than direct causation, and larger cohorts with long-term follow-up and longitudinal biopsies were considered necessary. Because every patient came from Japan and China, how well the results apply to Western populations was uncertain. Normal lung showed the highest clonality, whereas later-stage lesions appeared to have higher T cell density and diversity but lower clonality.

Patients underwent resection in Japan or China between about 2014 and 2018. Two lung cancer pathologists independently confirmed the histologic diagnosis of each case on H&E slides. To enrich premalignant or tumor cells for nucleic acid extraction, macro-dissection was performed after pathologic assessment. FFPE tissue was used for DNA isolation with the AllPrep DNA/RNA FFPE Kit. This TCR was sampled from a person aged 65 to 79 with lung adenocarcinoma. What was sequenced was FFPE minimally invasive lung adenocarcinoma tissue. This specimen's cell subset or site label, per the study, means: micro-invasive lung adenocarcinoma (MIA).

The sequence in DNA is TGCGCCAGCAGCCCGGACAGGAGAGAGACCCAGTACTTC. Its translation reads: CASSPDRRETQYF. Recombination linked TRBV4-1 to TRBJ2-5, and 7 junction bases match TRBD1. CDR1 and CDR2, per the germline V gene, are MGHRA and YSYEKL. Compared with germline, V lacks 4 bases and J lacks 4 bases; bases without a gene match: 3. The CDR3 measures 13 amino acids from cysteine to phenylalanine. Just the 39-base CDR3 DNA is kept, in frame starting at base 1.